This T cell receptor (beta chain) is drawn from a study of OX40 agonist ivuxolimab in advanced cancers. V dropped 5 bases and J dropped 6 bases, with 13 bases sitting between them. This CDR3 region has 13 residues. Germline values: CDR1 MNHEY, CDR2 SMNVEV (reference sequence). Blood was sampled at baseline, cycle 4 day 1, and cycle 7 day 1. Sequenced by immunoSEQ multiplex PCR; TCRdb stores in-frame clones only, minus some. The sample has 65,000 to 100,000 clones; approximately 92% are singletons. This sequence originates from an adult with an advanced solid tumor such as melanoma, head and neck, liver or kidney cancer. V and J are TRBV27 and TRBJ1-2; D possibly corresponds to TRBD1 (5 bases). Sequenced here: CD4+ or CD8+ T cells sorted from blood, sampled in a trial of the OX40 agonist ivuxolimab. In DNA form, the CDR3 reads TGTGCCAGCAGTCCTCCAGGGCAAGATGGCTACACCTTC. Amino acids: CASSPPGQDGYTF.